The 20 T cell receptor beta chains listed next were all sequenced from one sample in a study of blood T cell repertoires in COVID-19. Sequencing was performed with immunoSEQ multiplex PCR; in TCRdb, only in-frame clones are kept and a portion is missing. The table lists under 300,000 clones, more than 70% of them singletons, with approximately 2.2% in the top ten. Sequenced sample: peripheral blood. These receptors came from a middle-aged woman who had recovered from COVID-19.

The rearrangement joins TRBV6-5 to TRBJ1-2; D may be TRBD1 (6 bases). Germline CDR1 is MNHEY and CDR2 is SVGAGI. This CDR3 region has 15 residues. The V gene lost 4 bases and the J gene lost 0 bases, with 12 bases spanning the gap. The CDR3 here is CASSLDRSANYGYTF. The CDR3 DNA sequence: TGTGCCAGCAGTTTAGACAGGAGCGCTAACTATGGCTACACCTTC.

This clone was detected only a few times. The rearrangement joins TRBV6-1 to TRBJ2-2; 14 bases agree with TRBD2. In germline, CDR1 is MNHNS, CDR2 SASEGT. V dropped 3 bases and J dropped 7; count of bases not matched to a gene: 7. The CDR3 covers 17 residues. The CDR3 nucleotides read TGTGCCAGCAGTGAGGGACTAGCGGGGGCACTGGGCGGGGAGCTGTTTTTT. It codes for CASSEGLAGALGGELFF.

J is TRBJ1-2 and V is TRBV11-3; a possible D gene is TRBD1 (6 bases). V was trimmed by 1 base and J by 0 bases, leaving 15 bases between them. The CDR3 covers 17 residues. The germline CDR1 and CDR2 sequences are SGHNT and YENEEA. CDR3 sequence reads: CASSLGGDRTTNYGYTF. The CDR3 region has the DNA TGTGCCAGCAGCTTAGGGGGTGACAGGACAACTAACTATGGCTACACCTTC. Full variable domain (rest looked up from reference TRBV11-3 and TRBJ1-2): EAGVVQSPRYKIIEKKQPVAFWCNPISGHNTLYWYLQNLGQGPELLIRYENEEAVDDSQLPKDRFSAERLKGVDSTLKIQPAELGDSAVYLCASSLGGDRTTNYGYTFGSGTRLTVV.

This clone was counted a single time. V usage is TRBV5-4 and J usage is TRBJ2-3; TRBD2 matches 10 bases. There are 18 residues in the CDR3. The trim removed 0 bases at V and 1 base at J, leaving 8 bases unmatched. The V gene's germline CDR1 is SGHNT and CDR2 YYREEE (reference sequence). The CDR3 region has the DNA TGTGCCAGCAGCTTGGGACTAGCGGGTGGTCGGGGCACAGATACGCAGTATTTT. This translates into CASSLGLAGGRGTDTQYF.

This clone was picked up a small number of times. This chain connects TRBV19 to TRBJ1-1; D is undetermined. Germline lookup yields CDR1 LNHDA and CDR2 SQIVND (reference sequence). This CDR3 region has 14 residues. Trimming shortened V by 7 bases and J by 1 base, and 13 bases separated the two germline ends. In DNA form, the CDR3 reads TGTGCCAGTACCCCGACGGGAACGAACACTGAAGCTTTCTTT. Translation: CASTPTGTNTEAFF.

This clone was picked up a small number of times. This chain uses TRBV7-8 with TRBJ2-3; 9 bases map to TRBD1. CDR3 size: 15 residues. Looked up from germline, CDR1 is SGHVS and CDR2 is FQNEAQ. V dropped 6 bases and J dropped 4; count of bases not matched to a gene: 8. CDR3 nucleotide sequence: TGTGCCAGCAGTTTCCGGGACAGGGTGTCAGATACGCAGTATTTT. Its translation: CASSFRDRVSDTQYF. Full variable domain (rest looked up from reference TRBV7-8 and TRBJ2-3): GAGVSQSPRYKVAKRGQDVALRCDPISGHVSLFWYQQALGQGPEFLTYFQNEAQLDKSGLPSDRFFAERPEGSVSTLKIQRTQQEDSAVYLCASSFRDRVSDTQYFGPGTRLTVL.

This clone was seen only a few times. The rearrangement links TRBV19 to TRBJ2-7, with D hard to call. With 4 bases removed from V and 4 bases from J, the gap between germline ends came to 20 bases. This CDR3 comprises 16 residues. Germline V gene data show CDR1 as LNHDA and CDR2 as SQIVND (reference sequence). The CDR3, as DNA: TGTGCCAGTAGTACCCAAGTATTGGGCCGCTTATACGAGCAGTACTTC. Amino acid sequence: CASSTQVLGRLYEQYF.

The chain couples TRBV6-2 or TRBV6-3 to TRBJ2-1; D is ambiguous. From germline, CDR1 is MNHEY and CDR2 SVGEGT. Trimming cost V 0 bases and J 6 bases, with 9 bases left between them. This CDR3 contains 14 residues. CDR3 DNA sequence: TGTGCCAGCAGTTACTCGTCCTTCCGCAATGAGCAGTTCTTC. Amino acid sequence: CASSYSSFRNEQFF.

About this clone itself: Mismatch with germline at one junction end may stem from a read error. This chain joins TRBV6-1 and TRBJ1-2, with TRBD1 matching over 7 bases. The CDR3 spans 14 residues. From germline, CDR1 is MNHNS and CDR2 SASEGT. CDR3: CASTERGTVYGYTF. The CDR3 DNA reads TGTGCCAGCACTGAACGCGGGACAGTCTATGGCTACACCTTC.

The V gene is TRBV11-1, the J gene TRBJ2-2, with 8 nucleotides matching TRBD2. The germline CDR1 and CDR2 sequences are SGHAT and FQDESV (reference sequence). V shed 7 bases and J 3 bases; nucleotides not matched to a gene: 1. CDR3 length: 13 residues. Here the CDR3 DNA reads TGTGCCAGCAAGCGGGAGTACACCGGGGAGCTGTTTTTT. Amino acid sequence: CASKREYTGELFF.

The chain combines TRBV4-1 with TRBJ2-2; 7 positions agree with TRBD2. Germline V CDR1 and CDR2: MGHRA, YSYEKL. This CDR3 is 22 amino acids long. V gave up 0 bases and J gave up 5 bases; unmatched junction bases: 24. CDR3 sequence reads: CASSQDIRRLGQRGMGTGELFF. CDR3 DNA sequence: TGCGCCAGCAGCCAAGATATTAGGCGACTTGGTCAGCGGGGAATGGGAACCGGGGAGCTGTTTTTT.

The chain recombines TRBV28 with TRBJ2-5; perhaps TRBD1 as D (6 bases). V was shortened by 7 bases and J by 2 bases, with 17 bases between the two germline ends. The CDR3 has 15 residues. Germline values: CDR1 MDHEN, CDR2 SYDVKM. The CDR3 nucleotides read TGTGCCAGCACCGTGGTGGGGGCAGGTCAAGAGACCCAGTACTTC. Translation: CASTVVGAGQETQYF.

The chain combines TRBV10-3 with TRBJ1-5, with no clear D. V was clipped by 5 bases and J by 4 bases, with 9 bases between them. Germline lookup yields CDR1 ENHRY and CDR2 SYGVKD. This CDR3 has 13 amino acids. CDR3: CAISPGENQPQHF. Written as DNA, the CDR3 is TGTGCCATCAGTCCCGGGGAAAATCAGCCCCAGCATTTT.

This chain links TRBV28 with TRBJ1-5, with 7 positions matching TRBD1. The trim removed 5 bases at V and 0 bases at J, leaving 7 bases unmatched. The CDR3 is 16 amino acids. The germline gives CDR1 MDHEN, CDR2 SYDVKM. The CDR3 sequence is CASSIQGFNSNQPQHF. CDR3 DNA sequence: TGTGCCAGCAGTATACAGGGGTTTAATAGCAATCAGCCCCAGCATTTT.

The chain is built from TRBV19 and TRBJ2-6, with a weak D call TRBD1 (6 bases). Per germline, CDR1 LNHDA and CDR2 SQIVND (reference sequence). The ends were cut back, 7 bases at V and 2 bases at J, with 9 bases in the middle. This CDR3 contains 14 residues. This CDR3 reads CASTRQAGANVLTF. The CDR3 DNA is TGTGCCAGTACCCGACAGGCTGGGGCCAACGTCCTGACTTTC. The full variable domain, with the rest looked up from reference TRBV19 and TRBJ2-6, is DGGITQSPKYLFRKEGQNVTLSCEQNLNHDAMYWYRQDPGQGLRLIYYSQIVNDFQKGDIAEGYSVSREKKESFPLTVTSAQKNPTAFYLCASTRQAGANVLTFGAGSRLTVL.

The J gene is TRBJ2-2, the V gene TRBV18; 7 nucleotides line up with TRBD1. This CDR3 has 15 residues. The germline V gene has CDR1 KGHSH and CDR2 LQKENI. With V trimmed by 8 bases and J by 2 bases, 8 bases remained unmatched. The CDR3, as DNA: TGTGCCAGCAAGATTGGACAGGCCAACACCGGGGAGCTGTTTTTT. Translation gives CASKIGQANTGELFF.

This chain joins TRBV6-2 or TRBV6-3 and TRBJ2-1; 7 positions agree with TRBD2. The junction had 11 bases not matched to a gene; V was cut back by 4 bases and J by 2 bases. The CDR3 is made up of 17 amino acids. The V gene's germline CDR1 is MNHEY and CDR2 SVGEGT. This CDR3 is CASSFPPGGVAYNEQFF. CDR3 in DNA: TGTGCCAGCAGTTTCCCCCCGGGGGGAGTGGCCTACAATGAGCAGTTCTTC.

The chain is built from TRBV28 and TRBJ2-1, with 8 bases that match TRBD2. J lost 4 bases, V lost 3 bases, and 2 bases had no gene match. The CDR3 has 14 residues. Looked up from germline, CDR1 is MDHEN and CDR2 is SYDVKM. CDR3 DNA: TGTGCCAGCAGTTTTAGCGGGACTTACAATGAGCAGTTCTTC. Encoded protein: CASSFSGTYNEQFF.

The genes are TRBV5-4 and TRBJ2-3, with D unclear. The CDR3 is 13 amino acids. Germline assignment: CDR1 SGHNT and CDR2 YYREEE (reference sequence). The ends were cut back, 4 bases at V and 6 bases at J, with 12 bases in the middle. Here the CDR3 reads CASSPTGADTQYF. The CDR3 DNA sequence: TGTGCCAGCAGCCCAACTGGTGCGGATACGCAGTATTTT.

The gene calls are TRBV25-1 and TRBJ2-2, with 9 bases that match TRBD1. Germline V lookup: CDR1 MGHDK, CDR2 SYGVNS. The CDR3 sequence is 17 residues long. V trimming: 3 bases; J trimming: 4 bases; junction bases outside the gene matches: 9. CDR3: CASSDQGQGVGTGELFF. The CDR3 region has the DNA TGTGCCAGCAGTGACCAGGGACAGGGTGTGGGCACCGGGGAGCTGTTTTTT.